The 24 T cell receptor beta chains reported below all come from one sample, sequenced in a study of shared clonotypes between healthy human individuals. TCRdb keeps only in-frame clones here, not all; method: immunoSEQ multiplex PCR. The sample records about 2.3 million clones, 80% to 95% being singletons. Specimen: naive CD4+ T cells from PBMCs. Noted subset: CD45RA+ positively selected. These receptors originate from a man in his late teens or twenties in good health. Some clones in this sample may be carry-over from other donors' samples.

CDR3 loop: CASRGSGGLAGISSYNEQFF. CDR3 sequence (DNA): TGTGCCAGCAGGGGGTCCGGCGGACTAGCGGGAATAAGCTCCTACAATGAGCAGTTCTTC. V and J are TRBV27 and TRBJ2-1; 12 bases agree with TRBD2. The germline gives CDR1 MNHEY, CDR2 SMNVEV (reference sequence). V gave up 6 bases and J gave up 0 bases; unmatched junction bases: 15. This CDR3 spans 20 amino acids.

The DNA for the CDR3 is TGTGCCAGCCGAGCTTGGGCGGCCCAAGAGACCCAGTACTTC. Its protein is CASRAWAAQETQYF. The rearrangement uses TRBV5-6 and TRBJ2-5; D not resolved. Germline lookup yields CDR1 SGHDT and CDR2 YYEEEE. V was shortened by 7 bases and J by 1 base, with 14 bases between the two germline ends. This CDR3 has 14 amino acids.

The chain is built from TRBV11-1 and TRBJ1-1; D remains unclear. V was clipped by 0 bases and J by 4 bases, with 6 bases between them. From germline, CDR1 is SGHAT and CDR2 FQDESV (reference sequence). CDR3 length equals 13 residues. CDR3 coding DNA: TGTGCCAGCAGCTTAGCTAAGTTCACTGAAGCTTTCTTT. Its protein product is CASSLAKFTEAFF.

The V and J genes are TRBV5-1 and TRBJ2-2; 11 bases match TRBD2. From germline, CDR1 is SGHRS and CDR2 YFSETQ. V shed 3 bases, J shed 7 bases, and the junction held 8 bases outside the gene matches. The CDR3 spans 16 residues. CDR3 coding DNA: TGCGCCAGCAGCTACGGCACTAGCGGGGGCGTCGGGGAGCTGTTTTTT. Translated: CASSYGTSGGVGELFF.

CDR3 bases: TGTGCCATCAGTGGGAGACAGGGGCAAGAGACCCAGTACTTC. This translates into CAISGRQGQETQYF. This rearrangement joins TRBV10-3 to TRBJ2-5; the match to TRBD1 covers 8 bases. Trimming took 4 bases from V and 2 from J; bases not matched to a gene: 3. CDR3 size: 14 residues. The germline V gene has CDR1 ENHRY and CDR2 SYGVKD.

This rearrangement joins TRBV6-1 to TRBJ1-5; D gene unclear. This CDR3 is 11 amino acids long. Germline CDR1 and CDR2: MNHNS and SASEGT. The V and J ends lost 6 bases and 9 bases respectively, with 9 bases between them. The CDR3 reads CASRQFGPQHF. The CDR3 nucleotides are TGTGCCAGCAGACAATTCGGGCCCCAGCATTTT.

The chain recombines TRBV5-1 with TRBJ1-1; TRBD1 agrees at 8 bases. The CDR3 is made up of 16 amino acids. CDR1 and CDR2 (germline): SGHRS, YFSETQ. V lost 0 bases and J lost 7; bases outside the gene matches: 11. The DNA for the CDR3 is TGCGCCAGCAGCTTGGGTCAGGGGGCCCCAGCAGATGAAGCTTTCTTT. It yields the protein CASSLGQGAPADEAFF.

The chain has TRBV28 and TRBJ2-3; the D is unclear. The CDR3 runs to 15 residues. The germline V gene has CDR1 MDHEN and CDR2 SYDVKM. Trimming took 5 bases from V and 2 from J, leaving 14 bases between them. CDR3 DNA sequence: TGTGCCAGCAGTACACACATACTCTCCACAGATACGCAGTATTTT. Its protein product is CASSTHILSTDTQYF.

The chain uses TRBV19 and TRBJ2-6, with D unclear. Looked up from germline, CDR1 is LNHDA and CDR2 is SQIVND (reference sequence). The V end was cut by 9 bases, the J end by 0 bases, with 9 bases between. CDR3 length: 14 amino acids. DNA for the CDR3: TGTGCCAGCACCCACCTCTCTGGGGCCAACGTCCTGACTTTC. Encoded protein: CASTHLSGANVLTF.

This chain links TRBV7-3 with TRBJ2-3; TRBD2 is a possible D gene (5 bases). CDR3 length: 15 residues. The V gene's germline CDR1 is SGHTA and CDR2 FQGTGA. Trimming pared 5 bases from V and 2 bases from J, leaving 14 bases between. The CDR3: CASSTVGGPTDTQYF. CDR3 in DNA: TGTGCCAGCAGCACAGTAGGAGGCCCCACAGATACGCAGTATTTT.

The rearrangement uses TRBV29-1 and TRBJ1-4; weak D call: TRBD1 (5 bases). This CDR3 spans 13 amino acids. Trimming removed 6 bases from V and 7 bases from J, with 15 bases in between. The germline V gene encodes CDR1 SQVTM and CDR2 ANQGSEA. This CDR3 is CSVGTPAGEKLFF. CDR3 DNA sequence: TGCAGCGTGGGGACCCCAGCGGGTGAAAAACTGTTTTTT.

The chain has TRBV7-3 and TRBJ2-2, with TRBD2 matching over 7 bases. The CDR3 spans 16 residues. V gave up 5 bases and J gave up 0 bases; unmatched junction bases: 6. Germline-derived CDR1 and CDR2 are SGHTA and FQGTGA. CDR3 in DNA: TGTGCCAGCAGCCGGGAGGCAGCGACGAACACCGGGGAGCTGTTTTTT. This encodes CASSREAATNTGELFF.

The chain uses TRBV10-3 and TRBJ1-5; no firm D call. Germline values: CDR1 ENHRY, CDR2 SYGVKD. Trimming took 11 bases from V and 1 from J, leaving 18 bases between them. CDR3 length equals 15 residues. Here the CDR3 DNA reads TGTGCCCGCACCTTTACTGGGCCAAGCAATCAGCCCCAGCATTTT. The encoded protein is CARTFTGPSNQPQHF.

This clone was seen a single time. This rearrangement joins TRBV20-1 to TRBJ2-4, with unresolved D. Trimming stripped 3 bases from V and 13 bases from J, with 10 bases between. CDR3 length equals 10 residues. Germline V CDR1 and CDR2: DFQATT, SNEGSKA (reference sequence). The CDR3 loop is CSASPEWQYF. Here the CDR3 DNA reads TGCAGTGCTAGTCCGGAATGGCAGTACTTC.

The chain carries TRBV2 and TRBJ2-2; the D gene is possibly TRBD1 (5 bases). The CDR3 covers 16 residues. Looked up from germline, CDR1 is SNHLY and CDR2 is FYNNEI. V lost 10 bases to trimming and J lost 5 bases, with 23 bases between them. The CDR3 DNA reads TGTGCCACCCCTGGGGCCGGGCCTGGGCGGACCGGGGAGCTGTTTTTT. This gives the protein CATPGAGPGRTGELFF.

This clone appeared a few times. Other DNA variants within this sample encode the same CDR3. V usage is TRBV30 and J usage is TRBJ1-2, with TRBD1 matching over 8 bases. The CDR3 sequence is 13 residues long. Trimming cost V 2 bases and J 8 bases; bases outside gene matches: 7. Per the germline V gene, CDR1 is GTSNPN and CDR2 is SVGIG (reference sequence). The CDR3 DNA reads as TGTGCCTGGAGTCCAGACAGGGGTGACGGCTACACCTTC. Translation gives CAWSPDRGDGYTF.

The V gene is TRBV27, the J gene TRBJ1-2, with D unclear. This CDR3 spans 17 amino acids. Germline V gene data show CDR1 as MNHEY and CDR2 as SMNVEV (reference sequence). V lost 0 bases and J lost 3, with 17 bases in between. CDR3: CASSLSGRITDYYGYTF. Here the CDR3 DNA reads TGTGCCAGCAGTTTATCAGGGCGGATTACGGATTACTATGGCTACACCTTC.

Here the CDR3 DNA reads TGTGCCAGCAGACCCAAAAGAAGTGGCGGTACTGGGTTCACCGGGGAGCTGTTTTTT. This encodes CASRPKRSGGTGFTGELFF. The chain links TRBV21-1 to TRBJ2-2; the D call TRBD2 from the table was never checked on the DNA. TRBV21-1 is classified as a pseudogene. CDR3 length: 19 amino acids.

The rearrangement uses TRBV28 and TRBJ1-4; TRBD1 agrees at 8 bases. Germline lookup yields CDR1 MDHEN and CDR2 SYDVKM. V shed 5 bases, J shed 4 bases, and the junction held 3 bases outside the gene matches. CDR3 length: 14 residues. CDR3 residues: CASSPGGNNEKLFF. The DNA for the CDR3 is TGTGCCAGCAGTCCAGGGGGCAATAATGAAAAACTGTTTTTT.

CDR3 in amino acids: CASSLSNRDLLAFF. The CDR3 nucleotides read TGTGCCAGCAGTTTATCGAACAGGGATCTTTTGGCTTTCTTT. The rearrangement joins TRBV27 to TRBJ1-1, with D possibly TRBD1 on 6 matching bases. The CDR3 extends over 14 amino acids. Per germline, CDR1 MNHEY and CDR2 SMNVEV (reference sequence). Trimming took 0 bases from V and 11 from J, leaving 16 bases between them.

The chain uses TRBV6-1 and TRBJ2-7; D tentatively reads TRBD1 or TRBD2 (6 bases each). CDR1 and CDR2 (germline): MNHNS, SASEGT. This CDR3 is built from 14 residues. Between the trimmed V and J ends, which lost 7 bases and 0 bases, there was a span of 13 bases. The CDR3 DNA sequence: TGTGCCAGCATACAGGGACTCTTCTCCTACGAGCAGTACTTC. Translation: CASIQGLFSYEQYF.

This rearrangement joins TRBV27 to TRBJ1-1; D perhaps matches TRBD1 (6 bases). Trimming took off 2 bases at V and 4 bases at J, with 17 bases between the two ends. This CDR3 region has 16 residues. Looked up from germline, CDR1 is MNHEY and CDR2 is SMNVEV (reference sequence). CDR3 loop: CASSLVARGWSTEAFF. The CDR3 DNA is TGTGCCAGCAGTTTAGTTGCCAGGGGCTGGAGCACTGAAGCTTTCTTT.

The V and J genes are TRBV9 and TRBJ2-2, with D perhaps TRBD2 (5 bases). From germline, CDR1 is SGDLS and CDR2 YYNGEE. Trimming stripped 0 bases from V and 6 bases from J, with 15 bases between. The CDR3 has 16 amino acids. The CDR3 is CASSVATGGSAGELFF. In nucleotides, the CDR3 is TGTGCCAGCAGCGTAGCTACGGGCGGGTCGGCCGGGGAGCTGTTTTTT.

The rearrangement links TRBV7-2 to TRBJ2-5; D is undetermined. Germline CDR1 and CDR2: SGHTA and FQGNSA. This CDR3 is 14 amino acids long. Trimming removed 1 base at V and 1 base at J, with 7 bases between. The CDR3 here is CASSLEQFQETQYF. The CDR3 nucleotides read TGTGCCAGCAGCTTAGAACAGTTCCAAGAGACCCAGTACTTC.